One and the same sample provided the 15 T cell receptor beta chains below, sequenced in a study of blood T cell repertoires in COVID-19. TCRdb's copy holds only in-frame clones and misses some; the assay was immunoSEQ multiplex PCR. The sample consists of a few hundred thousand clones, around 90% of them appearing once. Sequencing input: PBMCs or T cells enriched from blood (not recorded which). The origin of the receptors is a man between 18 and 29 years old who had recovered from COVID-19.

The V gene is TRBV9, the J gene TRBJ2-1; 11 bases are shared with TRBD2. This CDR3 is 15 amino acids long. The ends lost 0 bases at V and 10 bases at J; junction bases unmatched: 6. Germline V gene lookup returns CDR1 SGDLS and CDR2 YYNGEE. This CDR3 is CASSVVLAGADEQFF. DNA of the CDR3: TGTGCCAGCAGCGTAGTACTAGCGGGAGCGGACGAGCAGTTCTTC.

The chain employs TRBV6-5 and TRBJ1-1; 8 nucleotides align to TRBD1. Trimming removed 10 bases from V and 3 bases from J; junction bases left unmatched: 10. The CDR3 is 14 residues long. Looked up from germline, CDR1 is MNHEY and CDR2 is SVGAGI. The CDR3 reads CATSRTGTHTEAFF. CDR3 DNA sequence: TGTGCCACCTCAAGGACAGGGACTCACACTGAAGCTTTCTTT.

The chain links TRBV29-1 to TRBJ2-2, with D uncertain. This CDR3 is built from 12 residues. CDR1 is SQVTM, CDR2 ANQGSEA, per germline. V was pared by 7 bases and J by 6 bases, with 12 bases between. The CDR3 DNA reads TGCAGCGCCCGGGTCGTCTCCGGGGAGCTGTTTTTT. Translated: CSARVVSGELFF.

This clone was observed a handful of times. The V and J genes are TRBV7-3 and TRBJ1-6; 10 nucleotides match TRBD1. Germline CDR1 SGHTA, CDR2 FQGTGA. CDR3 length: 15 amino acids. V lost 0 bases to trimming and J lost 9 bases; unmatched junction nucleotides: 2. CDR3 sequence (DNA): TGTGCCAGCAGCTTAACGGGACAGGGGCTTTCACCCCTCCACTTT. It yields the protein CASSLTGQGLSPLHF.

V and J are TRBV2 and TRBJ2-2, with D possibly matching TRBD1 (6 bases). The germline gives CDR1 SNHLY, CDR2 FYNNEI. Trimming stripped 6 bases from V and 2 bases from J, with 10 bases between. The length of the CDR3 is 14 residues. CDR3 protein: CASRPGQNTGELFF. The DNA for the CDR3 is TGTGCCAGCAGACCGGGACAAAACACCGGGGAGCTGTTTTTT.

The chain has TRBV2 and TRBJ1-6, with 8 positions matching TRBD1. In germline, CDR1 is SNHLY, CDR2 FYNNEI. CDR3 length equals 14 residues. V gave up 1 base and J gave up 10 bases; unmatched junction bases: 3. CDR3 coding DNA: TGTGCCAGCAGTGAAGAGACAGGGGTCTCACCCCTCCACTTT. Its protein product is CASSEETGVSPLHF.

V gene TRBV3-1 (or the pseudogene TRBV3-2) combines with J gene TRBJ2-3; 9 bases match TRBD2. The CDR3 is 14 residues long. J was trimmed by 10 bases and V by 4 bases; bases with no gene match: 9. The V gene's germline CDR1 is LGHDT and CDR2 YNNKEL (reference sequence). This CDR3 is CASSPRRLAGPQYF. For the CDR3, the DNA is TGTGCCAGCAGCCCTCGACGGCTAGCGGGACCGCAGTATTTT.

The chain joins TRBV28 to TRBJ1-6, with a tentative D call TRBD1 (6 bases). Germline V gives CDR1 MDHEN, CDR2 SYDVKM. The CDR3 consists of 15 residues. The ends were cut back, 4 bases at V and 5 bases at J, with 12 bases in the middle. The CDR3 bases are TGTGCCAGCAGTTCTTGGACAGTTGATAATTCACCCCTCCACTTT. Translation: CASSSWTVDNSPLHF.

The V and J genes are TRBV7-9 and TRBJ2-3; TRBD2 agrees at 8 bases. This CDR3 comprises 15 residues. J was trimmed by 4 bases and V by 0 bases; bases with no gene match: 3. Germline loops: CDR1 SEHNR, CDR2 FQNEAQ (reference sequence). Here the CDR3 reads CASSLASGSSDTQYF. For the CDR3, the DNA is TGTGCCAGCAGCTTAGCGAGCGGGAGCTCAGATACGCAGTATTTT.

The rearrangement uses TRBV3-1 (or the pseudogene TRBV3-2) and TRBJ1-3; D possibly corresponds to TRBD1 (6 bases). Germline assignment: CDR1 LGHDT and CDR2 YNNKEL (reference sequence). V was clipped by 5 bases and J by 4 bases, with 12 bases between them. CDR3 length: 14 residues. The CDR3, as DNA: TGTGCCAGCAGCGCACAGGGCGGCGGAAACACCATATATTTT. This sequence encodes CASSAQGGGNTIYF.

The V and J genes are TRBV10-3 and TRBJ1-3, with TRBD1 identical over 8 bases. The CDR3 is made up of 14 amino acids. Germline assignment: CDR1 ENHRY and CDR2 SYGVKD. The chain's CDR3 is CATGQGTSGNTIYF. CDR3 bases: TGTGCGACCGGACAGGGAACTTCCGGAAACACCATATATTTT.

V is TRBV24-1 and J is TRBJ1-5, with 7 bases fitting TRBD1. The V segment lost 4 bases and the J segment 2 bases; nucleotides outside the gene matches: 7. The CDR3 spans 16 residues. CDR1 and CDR2 (germline): KGHDR, SFDVKD. The CDR3 is CATSDQDRAGNQPQHF. CDR3 in DNA: TGTGCCACCAGTGACCAAGACAGGGCGGGCAATCAGCCCCAGCATTTT.

This chain joins TRBV5-1 and TRBJ1-4, with a possible D match to TRBD1 (6 bases). The CDR3 contains 17 residues. Germline lookup yields CDR1 SGHRS and CDR2 YFSETQ. V lost 0 bases and J 4 bases, leaving 16 bases between the germline ends. Written as DNA, the CDR3 is TGCGCCAGCAGCTTGGATGGGTCAGGGGCACTTAATGAAAAACTGTTTTTT. Translation: CASSLDGSGALNEKLFF.

The chain links TRBV9 to TRBJ2-1, with a weak D call TRBD2 (6 bases). CDR1 and CDR2 from the germline V gene are SGDLS and YYNGEE. Trimming removed 0 bases at V and 4 bases at J, with 8 bases between. The CDR3 runs to 14 residues. CDR3 bases: TGTGCCAGCAGCGTAGCGGCGGGGTACAATGAGCAGTTCTTC. Amino acid sequence: CASSVAAGYNEQFF.

The chain combines TRBV5-4 with TRBJ2-2, with TRBD2 matching 13 bases. Trimming took 4 bases from V and 6 from J; bases not matched to a gene: 3. Germline V gene lookup returns CDR1 SGHNT and CDR2 YYREEE (reference sequence). The CDR3 length is 15 residues. In nucleotides, the CDR3 is TGTGCCAGCAGCCGGACTAGCGGGAGTTCCGGGGAGCTGTTTTTT. Residues: CASSRTSGSSGELFF.